Reported below is one T cell receptor beta chain. Its antigen remains unidentified. This record belongs to a study of T cell responses to AZD1222 COVID-19 vaccine. Study details: Second doses that came at about 4 or about 12 weeks were put together.

The method was immunoSEQ multiplex PCR; TCRdb's version includes in-frame clones alone and lacks a portion of them. The repertoire holds roughly 150,000 clones, just over 90% seen once, with roughly 9% in the top ten. V was cut by 0 bases and J by 7 bases, with 19 bases left in between. The CDR3 is 17 amino acids. CDR1 is SGDLS, CDR2 YYNGEE, per germline. Study results and caveats: Among the donors, most were white British and more were female, and clonal diversity was possibly underestimated. Two AZD1222 doses significantly raised spike-specific TCR breadth and depth over controls. At baseline, just 5 or 6 AZD1222 recipients tested seropositive.

The specimen was peripheral blood, collected on day 0 of AZD1222 vaccination. The TCR originated in an adult in good health. The genes are TRBV9 and TRBJ2-2, with D possibly matching TRBD2 (5 bases). The chain's CDR3 is CASSVGGMGVVDGELFF. In DNA form, the CDR3 reads TGTGCCAGCAGCGTAGGTGGCATGGGAGTAGTGGACGGGGAGCTGTTTTTT.